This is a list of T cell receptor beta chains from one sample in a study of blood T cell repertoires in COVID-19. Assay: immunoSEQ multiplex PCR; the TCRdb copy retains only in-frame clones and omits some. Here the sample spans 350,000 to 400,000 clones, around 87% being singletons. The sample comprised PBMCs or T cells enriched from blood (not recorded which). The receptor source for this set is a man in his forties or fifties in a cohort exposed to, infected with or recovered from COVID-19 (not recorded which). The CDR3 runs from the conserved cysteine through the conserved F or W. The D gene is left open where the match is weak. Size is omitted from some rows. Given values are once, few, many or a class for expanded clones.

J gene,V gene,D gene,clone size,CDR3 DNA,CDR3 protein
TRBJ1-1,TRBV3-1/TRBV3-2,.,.,TGTGCCAGCAGCCCCCGGGGGGGGACTGAAGCTTTCTTT,CASSPRGGTEAFF
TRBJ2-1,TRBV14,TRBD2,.,TGTGCCAGCAGCCGGCTAGCGGACTACAATGAGCAGTTCTTC,CASSRLADYNEQFF
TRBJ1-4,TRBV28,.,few,TGTGCCAGCACGTTGTCCGGAGGAGAAAAACTGTTTTTT,CASTLSGGEKLFF
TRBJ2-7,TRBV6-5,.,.,TGTGCCAGCTGGGGGCGTGGCGAGCAGTACTTC,CASWGRGEQYF
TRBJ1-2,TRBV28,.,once,TGTGCCAGCAGTAATACAGATGATGGCTACACCTTC,CASSNTDDGYTF
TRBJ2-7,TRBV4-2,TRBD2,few,TGTGCCAGCAGCCAAGGGGTGGCTAGCGGCTCCTACGAGCAGTACTTC,CASSQGVASGSYEQYF
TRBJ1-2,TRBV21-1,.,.,TGTGCCAGCAGCAAATCTAGGACAGGGACTGGCTACACCTTC,CASSKSRTGTGYTF
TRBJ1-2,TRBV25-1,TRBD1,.,TGTGCCAGCAGTGAACCGGGTCCAGGGGGCGTATCTGGCTACACCTTC,CASSEPGPGGVSGYTF
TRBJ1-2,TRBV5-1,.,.,TGCGCCAGCAGCTTGGGAGATTATGGCTACACCTTC,CASSLGDYGYTF
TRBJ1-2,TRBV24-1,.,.,TGTGCCACCAGTGACAGGGACAAAGGGTATGGCTACACCTTC,CATSDRDKGYGYTF
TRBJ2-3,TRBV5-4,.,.,TGTGCCAGCAGTAGAGGGACTAGCACAGATACGCAGTATTTT,CASSRGTSTDTQYF
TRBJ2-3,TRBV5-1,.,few,TGCGCCAGCCTCTCCCCGGAAGCCGGGACAGATACGCAGTATTTT,CASLSPEAGTDTQYF
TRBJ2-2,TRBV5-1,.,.,TGCGCCAGCAGCTGGGCAACTTCGAACACCGGGGAGCTGTTTTTT,CASSWATSNTGELFF
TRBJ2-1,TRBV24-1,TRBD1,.,TGTGCCACCAGTGATGCCGGGACAGGGCCGGACAATGAGCAGTTCTTC,CATSDAGTGPDNEQFF
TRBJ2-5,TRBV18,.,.,TGTGCCAGCTCACCAACTATGGTACAAGAGACCCAGTACTTC,CASSPTMVQETQYF
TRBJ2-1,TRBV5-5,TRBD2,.,TGTGCCAGCAGCTTGACTAGCGGGTCAAGCTCCTACAATGAGCAGTTCTTC,CASSLTSGSSSYNEQFF
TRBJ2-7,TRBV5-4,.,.,TGTGCCAGCAGCTTGGACTTACGCACCTACGAGCAGTACTTC,CASSLDLRTYEQYF
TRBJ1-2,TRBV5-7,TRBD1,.,TGTGCCAGCAGCTTGGGGGGACAGTGGGGCAGGGGCTACACCTTC,CASSLGGQWGRGYTF
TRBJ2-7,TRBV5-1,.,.,TGCGCCAGCAGCTCCACTAGGGAGAACTACGAGCAGTACTTC,CASSSTRENYEQYF
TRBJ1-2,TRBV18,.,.,TGTGCCAGCTCACCGATCCCGGGGGACTATGGCTACACCTTC,CASSPIPGDYGYTF
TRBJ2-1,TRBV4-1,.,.,TGCGCCAGCAGCCAAGATCTAGGGGCGAGCTCCTACAATGAGCAGTTCTTC,CASSQDLGASSYNEQFF
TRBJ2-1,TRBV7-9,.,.,TGTGCCAGCAGCTTAGATGGCGGAGGGCCGGCCCACAATGAGCAGTTCTTC,CASSLDGGGPAHNEQFF
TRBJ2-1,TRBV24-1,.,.,TGTGCCACCAGTGATACGGACAAGTCGTACAGCTCCTACAATGAGCAGTTCTTC,CATSDTDKSYSSYNEQFF
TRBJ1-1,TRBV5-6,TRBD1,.,TGTGCCAGCAGCACTAGGGGGCCCCTAGGGATGAACACTGAAGCTTTCTTT,CASSTRGPLGMNTEAFF
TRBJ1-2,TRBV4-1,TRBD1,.,TGCGCCAGCAGCCAGCGGACAGGGGAAAACTATGGCTACACCTTC,CASSQRTGENYGYTF
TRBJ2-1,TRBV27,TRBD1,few,TGTGCCAGCAGTTCCAATTCACCCTCCGGGACAGGGGTAGATGAGCAGTTCTTC,CASSSNSPSGTGVDEQFF
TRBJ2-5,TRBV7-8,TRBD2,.,TGTGCCAGCAGCTCGCCGGGACTAGCGGGAGAGACCCAGTACTTC,CASSSPGLAGETQYF
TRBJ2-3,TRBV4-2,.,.,TGTGCCAGCAGCCTGGACTACCGACAAGATACGCAGTATTTT,CASSLDYRQDTQYF
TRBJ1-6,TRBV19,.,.,TGTGCCAGTAGGCGGGTCCCTGGATCACCCCTCCACTTT,CASRRVPGSPLHF
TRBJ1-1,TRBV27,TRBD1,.,TGTGCCAGCAGTACCAGGGGGTCGGGCACTGAAGCTTTCTTT,CASSTRGSGTEAFF
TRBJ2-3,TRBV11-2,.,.,TGTGCCAGCGGATATAGCAGGAGGTCAGATACGCAGTATTTT,CASGYSRRSDTQYF
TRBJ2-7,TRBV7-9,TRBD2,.,TGTGCCAGCAGCCCCGGGGGGGGTCGGGAGCAGTACTTC,CASSPGGGREQYF
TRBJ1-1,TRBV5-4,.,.,TGTGCCAGCAGCTTTGACAGGTTCATCACTGAAGCTTTCTTT,CASSFDRFITEAFF
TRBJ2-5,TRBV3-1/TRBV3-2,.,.,TGTGCCAGCAGCCAAGTGGGGGGGGCTGAGACCCAGTACTTC,CASSQVGGAETQYF
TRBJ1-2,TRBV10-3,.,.,TGTGCCATCAGTGTGCAGGGGAACTATGGCTACACCTTC,CAISVQGNYGYTF
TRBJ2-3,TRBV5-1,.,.,TGCGCCAGCAGCTCCACTTTGTCGACAGATACGCAGTATTTT,CASSSTLSTDTQYF
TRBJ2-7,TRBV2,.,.,TGTGCCAGCACCAAGGGTTCTGGGGACTTCCGATCCTACGAGCAGTACTTC,CASTKGSGDFRSYEQYF
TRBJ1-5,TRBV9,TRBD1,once,TGTGCCAGCAGCGGACCGGGACAGGGGAATCAGCCCCAGCATTTT,CASSGPGQGNQPQHF
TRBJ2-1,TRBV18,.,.,TGTGCCAGCTCACCACCAAATCCGCGGAGCGGGAATGAGCAGTTCTTC,CASSPPNPRSGNEQFF
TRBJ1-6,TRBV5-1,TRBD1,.,TGCGCCAGCAGCTTGAATGGAGGACAGGGATATTCACCCCTCCACTTT,CASSLNGGQGYSPLHF
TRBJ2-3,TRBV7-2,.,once,TGTGCCAGCAGCTTGCAACAGGGAACAGATACGCAGTATTTT,CASSLQQGTDTQYF
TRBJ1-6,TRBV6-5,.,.,TGTGCCAGCAGTTACTCGGTGGGAGCGGAAAGATCACCCCTCCACTTT,CASSYSVGAERSPLHF
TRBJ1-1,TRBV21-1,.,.,TGTGCCAGCAGCAAAAGGAGGACCGGAGGGGAAGACACTGAAGCTTTCTTT,CASSKRRTGGEDTEAFF
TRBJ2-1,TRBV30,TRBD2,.,TGTGCCTGGAGCGCCGGGACTAGCGGGCAGCAGTTCTTC,CAWSAGTSGQQFF
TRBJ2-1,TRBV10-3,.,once,TGTGCCATCAGTGAGTCGAGAGGAAGCTCCTACAATGAGCAGTTCTTC,CAISESRGSSYNEQFF
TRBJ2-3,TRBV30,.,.,TGTGCCTGGAGTAGGGCAGGGTCTTCTAGCACAGATACGCAGTATTTT,CAWSRAGSSSTDTQYF
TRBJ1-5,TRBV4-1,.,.,TGCGCCAGCAGCCAAGGGACAGACAATCAGCCCCAGCATTTT,CASSQGTDNQPQHF
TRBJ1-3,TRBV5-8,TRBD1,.,TGTGCCAGCAGCTTTGCTCGGGACAGCTCTGGAAACACCATATATTTT,CASSFARDSSGNTIYF
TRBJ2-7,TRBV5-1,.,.,TGCGCCAGCAGCCGATACCCAGGGGAAAGGATCTCCTACGAGCAGTACTTC,CASSRYPGERISYEQYF
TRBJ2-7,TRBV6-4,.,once,TGTGCCATTACCGGGACACTATTTCCCTACGAGCAGTACTTC,CAITGTLFPYEQYF
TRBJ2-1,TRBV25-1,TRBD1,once,TGTGCCAGCACTACCGGGACAGGGAGGAACAATGAGCAGTTCTTC,CASTTGTGRNNEQFF
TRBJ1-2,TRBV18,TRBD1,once,TGTGCCAGCTCACCACCTTCGACAGGGCAGTCAAGCGGCTACACCTTC,CASSPPSTGQSSGYTF
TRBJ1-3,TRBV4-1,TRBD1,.,TGCGCCAGCAGCCAACCCAGACAGGGTGCTGGAAACACCATATATTTT,CASSQPRQGAGNTIYF
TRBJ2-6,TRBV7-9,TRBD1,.,TGTGCCAGCAGCTTAGGGGAAGACAGGGCTGGGGCCAACGTCCTGACTTTC,CASSLGEDRAGANVLTF
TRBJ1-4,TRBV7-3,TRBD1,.,TGTGCCAGCAGCTCCCTGACAGGGGGCACTAATGAAAAACTGTTTTTT,CASSSLTGGTNEKLFF